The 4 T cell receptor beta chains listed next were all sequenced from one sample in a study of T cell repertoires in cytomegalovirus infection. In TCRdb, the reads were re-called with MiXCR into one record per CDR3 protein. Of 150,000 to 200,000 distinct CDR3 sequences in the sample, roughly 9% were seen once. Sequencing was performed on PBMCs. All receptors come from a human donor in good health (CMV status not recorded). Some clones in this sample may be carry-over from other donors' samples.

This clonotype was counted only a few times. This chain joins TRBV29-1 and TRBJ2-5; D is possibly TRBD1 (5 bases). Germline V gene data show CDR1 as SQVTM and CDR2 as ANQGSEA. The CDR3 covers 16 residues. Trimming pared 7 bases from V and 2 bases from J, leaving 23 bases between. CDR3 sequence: CSAQPKRTLVQETQYF. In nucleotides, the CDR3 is TGCAGCGCTCAACCTAAACGGACATTAGTTCAAGAGACCCAGTACTTC.

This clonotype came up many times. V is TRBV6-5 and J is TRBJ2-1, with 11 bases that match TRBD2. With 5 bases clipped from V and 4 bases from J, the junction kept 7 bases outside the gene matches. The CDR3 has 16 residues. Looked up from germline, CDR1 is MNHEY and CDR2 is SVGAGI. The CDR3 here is CASSKRTSGRYNEQFF. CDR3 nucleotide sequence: TGTGCCAGCAGTAAGCGTACTAGCGGGAGATACAATGAGCAGTTCTTC.

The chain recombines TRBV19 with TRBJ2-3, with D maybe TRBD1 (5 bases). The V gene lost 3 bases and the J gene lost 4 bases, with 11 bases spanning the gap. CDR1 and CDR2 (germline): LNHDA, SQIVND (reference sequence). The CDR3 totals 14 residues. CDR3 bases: TGTGCCAGTAGTATCGGACAATTTCCAGATACGCAGTATTTT. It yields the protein CASSIGQFPDTQYF.

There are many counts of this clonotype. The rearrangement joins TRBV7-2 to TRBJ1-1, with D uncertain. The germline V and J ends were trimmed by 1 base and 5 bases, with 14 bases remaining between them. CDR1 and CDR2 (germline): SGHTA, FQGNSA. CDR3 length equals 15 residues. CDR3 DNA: TGTGCCAGCAGCTTAGTTCCGGGGTCGGGGACTGAAGCTTTCTTT. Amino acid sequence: CASSLVPGSGTEAFF.